These 30 T cell receptor beta chains were sequenced from one sample in a study of cytomegalovirus exposure and HLA in healthy donors. With 60 Vbeta and 13 Jbeta primers, the PCR was carried out. Libraries were prepared by immunoSEQ multiplex PCR; TCRdb keeps only in-frame clonotypes and omits some of them. There are nearly 110,000 clones in the sample; 82% occur only once, and under 3.5% lies in the top ten. Sequencing input: PBMCs. Every receptor here comes from a young man in good health and CMV-seropositive.

The chain recombines TRBV5-6 with TRBJ2-5; perhaps TRBD1 as D (8 bases). V was clipped by 0 bases and J by 4 bases, with 10 bases between them. The CDR3 consists of 14 residues. Germline V CDR1 and CDR2: SGHDT, YYEEEE. CDR3 region: CASSLDRGGETQYF. The CDR3 bases are TGTGCCAGCAGCTTGGACAGGGGGGGAGAGACCCAGTACTTC.

V usage is TRBV30 and J usage is TRBJ1-4; TRBD1 might be the D (5 bases). The CDR3 runs to 14 residues. CDR1 is GTSNPN and CDR2 is SVGIG in the germline V gene (reference sequence). V was shortened by 2 bases and J by 8 bases, with 15 bases between the two germline ends. The CDR3 is CAWSWGMGGEKLFF. For the CDR3, the DNA is TGTGCCTGGAGTTGGGGGATGGGAGGCGAAAAACTGTTTTTT.

The V call is TRBV6-4, the J call TRBJ1-5; TRBD1 aligns across 7 bases. V shed 6 bases and J 2 bases; nucleotides not matched to a gene: 13. There are 17 residues in the CDR3. The V gene's germline CDR1 is MRHNA and CDR2 SNTAGT. CDR3 amino acids: CASSGQAFIEGNQPQHF. CDR3 DNA: TGTGCCAGCAGCGGACAGGCGTTTATAGAGGGCAATCAGCCCCAGCATTTT.

This sequence joins TRBV13 and TRBJ1-3; D remains ambiguous. Germline CDR1 and CDR2: PRHDT and FYEKMQ (reference sequence). V gave up 6 bases and J gave up 6 bases, with 18 bases separating them. CDR3 length: 15 amino acids. The DNA of the CDR3 is TGTGCCAGCAGGGCCTTGGAGGTAGGCGCAAACACCATATATTTT. Its protein product is CASRALEVGANTIYF.

The genes are TRBV5-1 and TRBJ1-4, with TRBD1 identical over 7 bases. V dropped 2 bases and J dropped 4; count of bases not matched to a gene: 23. Germline V gives CDR1 SGHRS, CDR2 YFSETQ. The CDR3 has 21 residues. The CDR3: CASSFTRQGASSFKLNEKLFF. The CDR3 DNA follows: TGCGCCAGCAGCTTTACGCGACAGGGTGCATCCTCCTTCAAACTTAATGAAAAACTGTTTTTT.

The J gene is TRBJ2-5, the V gene TRBV6-5; 12 bases are a match to TRBD2. The CDR3 is 15 amino acids. Trimming removed 8 bases from V and 5 bases from J; junction bases left unmatched: 9. Per germline, CDR1 MNHEY and CDR2 SVGAGI. DNA for the CDR3: TGTGCCAGCGGGGCTTCTAGCGGGGGGGCGGAGACCCAGTACTTC. It encodes CASGASSGGAETQYF.

The chain recombines TRBV5-4 with TRBJ1-4, with TRBD1 as a possible D gene (6 bases). Trimming took 4 bases from V and 4 from J, leaving 11 bases between them. The CDR3 loop spans 14 amino acids. CDR1 is SGHNT and CDR2 is YYREEE in the germline V gene (reference sequence). Written as DNA, the CDR3 is TGTGCCAGCAGCGCGAGGGGGAATAATGAAAAACTGTTTTTT. Translating it yields CASSARGNNEKLFF.

This chain joins TRBV18 and TRBJ1-5, with 10 bases fitting TRBD1. Germline trimming cut 4 bases from V and 1 base from J; bases unmatched to any gene: 1. In germline, CDR1 is KGHSH, CDR2 LQKENI. CDR3 length: 15 residues. The CDR3 reads CASSQTGGSNQPQHF. The CDR3 nucleotides are TGTGCCAGCTCACAGACAGGGGGCAGCAATCAGCCCCAGCATTTT.

The rearrangement uses TRBV11-3 and TRBJ2-7, with a tentative D call TRBD1 (5 bases). Trimming stripped 2 bases from V and 2 bases from J, with 16 bases between. The CDR3 extends over 16 amino acids. Germline V gene sequence: CDR1 SGHNT, CDR2 YENEEA. CDR3 sequence reads: CASSLSLTGSAYEQYF. DNA for the CDR3: TGTGCCAGCAGCTTAAGTCTCACAGGATCAGCCTACGAGCAGTACTTC. The full variable domain, completed using reference TRBV11-3 and TRBJ2-7, is EAGVVQSPRYKIIEKKQPVAFWCNPISGHNTLYWYLQNLGQGPELLIRYENEEAVDDSQLPKDRFSAERLKGVDSTLKIQPAELGDSAVYLCASSLSLTGSAYEQYFGPGTRLTVT.

The count of this clone is one. V and J are TRBV4-2 and TRBJ2-5, with D possibly being TRBD2 (6 bases). Germline lookup yields CDR1 LGHNA and CDR2 YNFKEQ. This CDR3 is 16 amino acids long. The V end lost 4 bases, the J end lost 2 bases, and 17 bases lay between the germline ends. For the CDR3, the DNA is TGTGCCAGCAGCCCCAGCGGGCCCCCGGGGCAAGAGACCCAGTACTTC. Translating it yields CASSPSGPPGQETQYF.

This chain connects TRBV4-1 to TRBJ2-7; a possible D gene is TRBD2 (6 bases). The CDR3 extends over 15 amino acids. Trimming pared 1 base from V and 6 bases from J, leaving 16 bases between. Germline values: CDR1 MGHRA, CDR2 YSYEKL. CDR3 protein: CASSQGLGGSGEQYF. DNA for the CDR3: TGCGCCAGCAGCCAAGGGCTGGGGGGATCGGGCGAGCAGTACTTC.

V is TRBV6-5 and J is TRBJ2-3, with a weak D call TRBD2 (6 bases). Per the germline V gene, CDR1 is MNHEY and CDR2 is SVGAGI. The CDR3 runs 15 residues. V was cut by 2 bases and J by 5 bases, with 14 bases left in between. CDR3 in DNA: TGTGCCAGCAGTTACCAGACTAGTGTCGGAGATACGCAGTATTTT. As protein: CASSYQTSVGDTQYF.

The chain uses TRBV5-6 and TRBJ2-1, with D possibly TRBD2 on 5 matching bases. Germline-derived CDR1 and CDR2 are SGHDT and YYEEEE. The CDR3 is made up of 14 amino acids. V lost 3 bases and J lost 2, with 9 bases in between. The CDR3 DNA reads as TGTGCCAGCAGCTCTCGGGGAACCTACAATGAGCAGTTCTTC. Translation gives CASSSRGTYNEQFF.

The chain recombines TRBV7-9 with TRBJ1-1, with 9 positions matching TRBD1. This CDR3 has 15 residues. J gave up 1 base and V 2 bases, and 2 bases lay outside the gene matches. Germline V gene lookup returns CDR1 SEHNR and CDR2 FQNEAQ (reference sequence). The CDR3 bases are TGTGCCAGCAGCTTACCGGGACAGGGGAACACTGAAGCTTTCTTT. This translates into CASSLPGQGNTEAFF. The variable domain in full, completed from reference TRBV7-9 and TRBJ1-1, reads DTGVSQNPRHKITKRGQNVTFRCDPISEHNRLYWYRQTLGQGPEFLTYFQNEAQLEKSRLLSDRFSAERPKGSFSTLEIQRTEQGDSAMYLCASSLPGQGNTEAFFGQGTRLTVV.

CDR3 in DNA: TGTGCCAGCAGTGATTCAGGGGGCTCCTATAATTCACCCCTCCACTTT. Its translation is CASSDSGGSYNSPLHF. This chain joins TRBV25-1 and TRBJ1-6; TRBD1 matches 7 bases. The CDR3 contains 16 residues. Germline lookup yields CDR1 MGHDK and CDR2 SYGVNS. Losses at the gene ends were 3 bases for V and 0 bases for J; bases not matched to a gene: 2.

J is TRBJ1-4 and V is TRBV4-1; TRBD1 matches at 7 bases. In germline, CDR1 is MGHRA, CDR2 YSYEKL. Trimming took 0 bases from V and 6 from J; bases not matched to a gene: 7. The CDR3 extends over 16 amino acids. In DNA, the CDR3 is TGCGCCAGCAGCCAAGATCTCCGACAGGGTGATGAAAAACTGTTTTTT. Translated: CASSQDLRQGDEKLFF.

This rearrangement joins TRBV29-1 to TRBJ1-1; D gene ambiguous. The CDR3 has 12 residues. The V and J ends lost 7 bases and 4 bases respectively, with 13 bases between them. Germline CDR1 SQVTM, CDR2 ANQGSEA. The CDR3 sequence: CSGEKGGTEAFF. The CDR3 DNA follows: TGCAGCGGAGAGAAGGGAGGCACTGAAGCTTTCTTT.

In this sample, this clone turned up a few times. The V and J genes are TRBV5-1 and TRBJ1-5, with 10 nucleotides matching TRBD1. The CDR3 covers 14 residues. Trimming removed 4 bases from V and 6 bases from J; junction bases left unmatched: 4. Germline values: CDR1 SGHRS, CDR2 YFSETQ. This CDR3 is CASSPTGGGQPQHF. CDR3 in DNA: TGCGCCAGCAGCCCGACAGGGGGCGGTCAGCCCCAGCATTTT.

The rearrangement uses TRBV9 and TRBJ2-7; D unclear. The germline CDR1 and CDR2 sequences are SGDLS and YYNGEE. This CDR3 is built from 14 residues. The ends were cut back, 4 bases at V and 0 bases at J, with 11 bases in the middle. CDR3 sequence: CASSPRPSSYEQYF. The CDR3 nucleotides are TGTGCCAGCAGCCCGAGGCCCAGCTCCTACGAGCAGTACTTC.

V usage is TRBV29-1 and J usage is TRBJ2-1; 12 bases are a match to TRBD1. The V gene end was trimmed by 3 bases and the J gene end by 7 bases; junction bases not matched to a gene: 7. The CDR3 is 15 residues long. Germline values: CDR1 SQVTM, CDR2 ANQGSEA. This CDR3 is CSVDLGQGAGNEQFF. The CDR3 DNA sequence: TGCAGCGTTGATCTGGGACAGGGGGCGGGGAATGAGCAGTTCTTC.

The chain is built from TRBV5-1 and TRBJ1-1; 8 nucleotides match TRBD1. Germline CDR1 is SGHRS and CDR2 is YFSETQ. The CDR3 contains 14 residues. The ends lost 3 bases at V and 1 base at J; junction bases unmatched: 2. CDR3 protein: CASSYDRGNTEAFF. Here the CDR3 DNA reads TGCGCCAGCAGCTACGACAGGGGGAACACTGAAGCTTTCTTT.

In nucleotides, the CDR3 is TGTGCCAGCAGTTTGATCCGGGACAGGGGCTCACCCCTCCACTTT. It is translated as CASSLIRDRGSPLHF. This sequence joins TRBV27 and TRBJ1-6; 10 bases fit TRBD1. J lost 10 bases, V lost 3 bases, and 6 bases had no gene match. The CDR3 runs to 15 residues. In germline, CDR1 is MNHEY, CDR2 SMNVEV (reference sequence).

This chain joins TRBV4-1 and TRBJ2-1; TRBD2 agrees at 8 bases. The CDR3 length is 15 residues. Germline lookup yields CDR1 MGHRA and CDR2 YSYEKL. V dropped 2 bases and J dropped 3; count of bases not matched to a gene: 3. CDR3 in DNA: TGCGCCAGCAGCCAAAGCGGGGGAGACTACAATGAGCAGTTCTTC. Its translation: CASSQSGGDYNEQFF.

The chain has TRBV5-1 and TRBJ2-5, with 7 nucleotides matching TRBD1. The V and J ends lost 3 bases and 5 bases, in that order; junction bases with no gene match: 4. Germline V gives CDR1 SGHRS, CDR2 YFSETQ. The CDR3 contains 13 residues. For the CDR3, the DNA is TGCGCCAGCAGCTCTACAGGGGAGGAGACCCAGTACTTC. It codes for CASSSTGEETQYF.

This chain joins TRBV6-5 and TRBJ1-1; a weak D match, TRBD1 (6 bases). V dropped 2 bases and J dropped 4 bases, with 17 bases sitting between them. Germline V gives CDR1 MNHEY, CDR2 SVGAGI. The length of the CDR3 is 16 residues. The CDR3 DNA reads TGTGCCAGCAGTTACAACCCGGGGAGGGGGACCACTGAAGCTTTCTTT. Translation: CASSYNPGRGTTEAFF.

The chain carries TRBV13 and TRBJ1-2; TRBD1 matches 7 bases. The trim removed 6 bases at V and 8 bases at J, leaving 9 bases unmatched. The CDR3 contains 13 residues. CDR1 and CDR2 (germline): PRHDT, FYEKMQ (reference sequence). Here the CDR3 reads CASSQEGAGGYTF. The CDR3 DNA sequence: TGTGCCAGCAGTCAAGAGGGGGCGGGGGGCTACACCTTC.

The chain combines TRBV29-1 with TRBJ1-3; D gene uncertain. V was pared by 2 bases and J by 1 base, with 9 bases between. The V gene's germline CDR1 is SQVTM and CDR2 ANQGSEA. The CDR3 loop spans 14 amino acids. The CDR3 region is CSVEPTASGNTIYF. For the CDR3, the DNA is TGCAGCGTTGAACCTACAGCTTCTGGAAACACCATATATTTT.

The J gene is TRBJ2-3, the V gene TRBV4-1; 8 bases align to TRBD2. V lost 2 bases and J lost 2; bases outside the gene matches: 9. Germline V CDR1 and CDR2: MGHRA, YSYEKL. The CDR3 has 17 amino acids. This chain's CDR3 is CASSQRASGQFTDTQYF. The CDR3 region has the DNA TGCGCCAGCAGCCAACGGGCTAGCGGGCAATTCACAGATACGCAGTATTTT.

This clone has just a few counts. The V gene is TRBV4-2, the J gene TRBJ1-4; tentative D call: TRBD1 (5 bases). The germline CDR1 and CDR2 sequences are LGHNA and YNFKEQ. Trimming removed 1 base at V and 4 bases at J, with 10 bases between. The CDR3 extends over 15 amino acids. This CDR3 reads CASSQGGGDNEKLFF. The CDR3 DNA follows: TGTGCCAGCAGCCAAGGGGGCGGGGATAATGAAAAACTGTTTTTT.

The chain uses TRBV5-1 and TRBJ2-6; 8 positions match TRBD1. This CDR3 is built from 18 residues. The ends lost 1 base at V and 1 base at J; junction bases unmatched: 7. CDR1 is SGHRS and CDR2 is YFSETQ in the germline V gene. CDR3 loop: CASSLSTDRVSGANVLTF. Written as DNA, the CDR3 is TGCGCCAGCAGCTTGTCCACGGACAGGGTATCTGGGGCCAACGTCCTGACTTTC.